A selection of T cell receptor beta chains follows, all from one sample in a study of blood T cell repertoires in COVID-19. The method was immunoSEQ multiplex PCR; TCRdb's version includes in-frame clones alone and lacks a portion of them. This table has about 150,000 clones, around 84% appearing once. The specimen sequenced was peripheral blood. The receptors shown here come from a human donor with acute or convalescent COVID-19. The donor label of this sample is uncertain. The CDR3 runs from the conserved cysteine through the conserved F or W. The order of the fields is clone size, V gene, D gene, J gene, CDR3 DNA, CDR3 protein. A D gene is named only where the DNA matches it firmly. The size entry is marked missing in some rows and otherwise reads once, few, many or a size class.

abundance: .
v_gene: TRBV7-2
d_gene: .
j_gene: TRBJ1-2
CDR3nt: TGTGCCAGCAGCGCGGGTGCCTATGGCTACACCTTC
CDR3aa: CASSAGAYGYTF

abundance: once
v_gene: TRBV7-2
d_gene: TRBD1
j_gene: TRBJ1-6
CDR3nt: TGTGCCAGCAGCTTAGAGGGCAGGGGGACACTTTCACCCCTCCACTTT
CDR3aa: CASSLEGRGTLSPLHF

abundance: .
v_gene: TRBV5-8
d_gene: .
j_gene: TRBJ1-2
CDR3nt: TGTGCCAGCAGCTTGGCGAACAGGCCGAACTATGGCTACACCTTC
CDR3aa: CASSLANRPNYGYTF

abundance: .
v_gene: TRBV7-2
d_gene: .
j_gene: TRBJ1-2
CDR3nt: TGTGCCAGCAGCCCCGACTTGGAGGCACAATATGGCTACACCTTC
CDR3aa: CASSPDLEAQYGYTF

abundance: .
v_gene: TRBV2
d_gene: TRBD1
j_gene: TRBJ1-5
CDR3nt: TGTGCCAGCAGTGGGACAGGGGGAGGGATTGGTCAGCCCCAGCATTTT
CDR3aa: CASSGTGGGIGQPQHF

abundance: .
v_gene: TRBV11-2
d_gene: TRBD1
j_gene: TRBJ1-1
CDR3nt: TGTGCCAGCAGCTCCCTTCCCTCGACAGGGGGGGGTACTGAAGCTTTCTTT
CDR3aa: CASSSLPSTGGGTEAFF

abundance: once
v_gene: TRBV3-1/TRBV3-2
d_gene: TRBD1
j_gene: TRBJ1-6
CDR3nt: TGTGCCAGCAGCCATGGTCAGGGGGTCGATTCACCCCTCCACTTT
CDR3aa: CASSHGQGVDSPLHF

abundance: .
v_gene: TRBV28
d_gene: .
j_gene: TRBJ1-1
CDR3nt: TGTGCCAGCAGTGATGGGGCGTGGAATACTGAAGCTTTCTTT
CDR3aa: CASSDGAWNTEAFF

abundance: .
v_gene: TRBV21-1
d_gene: .
j_gene: TRBJ2-3
CDR3nt: TGTGCCAGCAGCAAATGCGGCCGTGTTAGCGGGGTGACAGATACGCAGTATTTT
CDR3aa: CASSKCGRVSGVTDTQYF

abundance: .
v_gene: TRBV7-2
d_gene: .
j_gene: TRBJ2-3
CDR3nt: TGTGCCAGCAGCCATCCGGTCACAGATACGCAGTATTTT
CDR3aa: CASSHPVTDTQYF

abundance: once
v_gene: TRBV5-1
d_gene: .
j_gene: TRBJ2-7
CDR3nt: TGCGCCAGCAGCTTGGAACAGGGCCCCTACGAGCAGTACTTC
CDR3aa: CASSLEQGPYEQYF

abundance: once
v_gene: TRBV29-1
d_gene: .
j_gene: TRBJ2-3
CDR3nt: TGCAGCGTGGCCAGGGTAATGATCACAGATACGCAGTATTTT
CDR3aa: CSVARVMITDTQYF

abundance: .
v_gene: TRBV25-1
d_gene: .
j_gene: TRBJ1-1
CDR3nt: TGTGCCAGCAGTGAGCGTACGGGGGGGAACACTGAAGCTTTCTTT
CDR3aa: CASSERTGGNTEAFF

abundance: .
v_gene: TRBV10-3
d_gene: .
j_gene: TRBJ1-2
CDR3nt: TGTGCCATCAGTGAGTCGCGGGACTCTTCGTTTGGGGGCTACACCTTC
CDR3aa: CAISESRDSSFGGYTF

abundance: .
v_gene: TRBV19
d_gene: TRBD1
j_gene: TRBJ1-4
CDR3nt: TGTGCCAGTAGTATCGGGACAGGGGGCTCATCTAATGAAAAACTGTTTTTT
CDR3aa: CASSIGTGGSSNEKLFF

abundance: .
v_gene: TRBV7-8
d_gene: TRBD2
j_gene: TRBJ2-2
CDR3nt: TGTGCCAGCAGCTCGAATGGGAGGGTCACCGGGGAGCTGTTTTTT
CDR3aa: CASSSNGRVTGELFF

abundance: .
v_gene: TRBV7-2
d_gene: TRBD2
j_gene: TRBJ2-3
CDR3nt: TGTGCCAGCAGATCGGGAGGGACAGATACGCAGTATTTT
CDR3aa: CASRSGGTDTQYF

abundance: .
v_gene: TRBV6-5
d_gene: .
j_gene: TRBJ2-1
CDR3nt: TGTGCCAGCAGTAGACGGACACCCAACAATGAGCAGTTCTTC
CDR3aa: CASSRRTPNNEQFF

abundance: .
v_gene: TRBV24-1
d_gene: .
j_gene: TRBJ2-3
CDR3nt: TGTGCCACCAGTGAATGGACAGCGGCAGATACGCAGTATTTT
CDR3aa: CATSEWTAADTQYF

abundance: .
v_gene: TRBV19
d_gene: .
j_gene: TRBJ1-3
CDR3nt: TGTGCGAGTACAGCGTACTCTGGAAACACCATATATTTT
CDR3aa: CASTAYSGNTIYF

abundance: .
v_gene: TRBV7-3
d_gene: .
j_gene: TRBJ1-1
CDR3nt: TGTGCCAGCAGCTCAAGACAGAACACCGCAGAAGCTTTCTTT
CDR3aa: CASSSRQNTAEAFF

abundance: few
v_gene: TRBV7-2
d_gene: .
j_gene: TRBJ2-7
CDR3nt: TGTGCCAGCAGCTTAGCCAGGGATGGTTACGAGCAGTACTTC
CDR3aa: CASSLARDGYEQYF

abundance: .
v_gene: TRBV7-2
d_gene: .
j_gene: TRBJ1-1
CDR3nt: TGTGCCAGCAGCTTAGATAGAAGGAGCACTGAAGCTTTCTTT
CDR3aa: CASSLDRRSTEAFF

abundance: few
v_gene: TRBV19
d_gene: .
j_gene: TRBJ1-5
CDR3nt: TGTGCCAGCCGACATTATGGGTATCAGCCCCAGCATTTT
CDR3aa: CASRHYGYQPQHF

abundance: once
v_gene: TRBV6-6
d_gene: .
j_gene: TRBJ2-3
CDR3nt: TGTGCCAGCAGTCCAGGACTACTCACAGATACGCAGTATTTT
CDR3aa: CASSPGLLTDTQYF

abundance: .
v_gene: TRBV19
d_gene: TRBD1
j_gene: TRBJ2-1
CDR3nt: TGTGCCAGTAGTCTCCGGGACAGGGTCGGAGATGAGCAGTTCTTC
CDR3aa: CASSLRDRVGDEQFF

abundance: .
v_gene: TRBV7-2
d_gene: .
j_gene: TRBJ2-2
CDR3nt: TGTGCCAGCAGCTTAGTTCGGGAAAACACCGGGGAGCTGTTTTTT
CDR3aa: CASSLVRENTGELFF

abundance: .
v_gene: TRBV18
d_gene: .
j_gene: TRBJ1-2
CDR3nt: TGTGCCAGCTCACCAAGGGGGGGCCCCTATGGCTACACCTTC
CDR3aa: CASSPRGGPYGYTF

abundance: .
v_gene: TRBV18
d_gene: .
j_gene: TRBJ1-5
CDR3nt: TGTGCCAGCTCACCGTCGCCCCCCTCTGACAGCCTCAATCAGCCCCAGCATTTT
CDR3aa: CASSPSPPSDSLNQPQHF

abundance: .
v_gene: TRBV29-1
d_gene: TRBD1
j_gene: TRBJ1-2
CDR3nt: TGCAGCGTTGAAGGACAGGGGGGCGGCTACACCTTC
CDR3aa: CSVEGQGGGYTF

abundance: .
v_gene: TRBV19
d_gene: TRBD2
j_gene: TRBJ2-7
CDR3nt: TGTGCCAGTAGCCGGACTAGCGGGGGCTACGAGCAGTACTTC
CDR3aa: CASSRTSGGYEQYF

abundance: .
v_gene: TRBV4-1
d_gene: .
j_gene: TRBJ2-3
CDR3nt: TGCGCCAGCAGCCCCAACACAGATACGCAGTATTTT
CDR3aa: CASSPNTDTQYF

abundance: once
v_gene: TRBV15
d_gene: TRBD1
j_gene: TRBJ2-5
CDR3nt: TGTGCCACCAGCTCCCGGCGGGACAGGGGGCGTCGAGAGACCCAGTACTTC
CDR3aa: CATSSRRDRGRRETQYF

abundance: .
v_gene: TRBV5-4
d_gene: .
j_gene: TRBJ2-1
CDR3nt: TGTGCCAGCAGCTTGAAGTCTAGATCATTTCATGAGCAGTTCTTC
CDR3aa: CASSLKSRSFHEQFF

abundance: .
v_gene: TRBV12-3/TRBV12-4
d_gene: .
j_gene: TRBJ1-6
CDR3nt: TGTGCCAGCAGTTTGGGGACAACTTCACCCCTCCACTTT
CDR3aa: CASSLGTTSPLHF

abundance: .
v_gene: TRBV18
d_gene: TRBD1
j_gene: TRBJ2-1
CDR3nt: TGTGCCAGCTCACCACCGGGGACAGGGGGCTACAATGAGCAGTTCTTC
CDR3aa: CASSPPGTGGYNEQFF

abundance: .
v_gene: TRBV2
d_gene: .
j_gene: TRBJ1-1
CDR3nt: TGTGCCAGCAGTGTGGTTCCGGGTTTGGAAGCTTTCTTT
CDR3aa: CASSVVPGLEAFF

abundance: once
v_gene: TRBV18
d_gene: .
j_gene: TRBJ1-1
CDR3nt: TGTGCCAGCTCACCACCGGCGGGGGACTCGACTGAAGCTTTCTTT
CDR3aa: CASSPPAGDSTEAFF

abundance: .
v_gene: TRBV6-5
d_gene: .
j_gene: TRBJ1-3
CDR3nt: TGTGCCAGCAGTTACGCAGGGACATCTGGAAACACCATATATTTT
CDR3aa: CASSYAGTSGNTIYF

abundance: .
v_gene: TRBV7-2
d_gene: .
j_gene: TRBJ1-1
CDR3nt: TGTGCCAGCAGCTTAGCCGGGGGTGTGAACACTGAAGCTTTCTTT
CDR3aa: CASSLAGGVNTEAFF

abundance: .
v_gene: TRBV5-1
d_gene: .
j_gene: TRBJ2-1
CDR3nt: TGCGCCAGCAGCTTGTTGAGACTCGGGTCCGACAATGAGCAGTTCTTC
CDR3aa: CASSLLRLGSDNEQFF

abundance: .
v_gene: TRBV5-8
d_gene: TRBD2
j_gene: TRBJ2-5
CDR3nt: TGTGCCAGCAGCGCTGGGACTAGAGTTGACGAAGAGACCCAGTACTTC
CDR3aa: CASSAGTRVDEETQYF

abundance: .
v_gene: TRBV4-3
d_gene: TRBD2
j_gene: TRBJ2-1
CDR3nt: TGCGCCAGCAGCCAAGGGCCGGGACTAGCGGCCTACAATGAGCAGTTCTTC
CDR3aa: CASSQGPGLAAYNEQFF

abundance: .
v_gene: TRBV10-3
d_gene: TRBD2
j_gene: TRBJ2-1
CDR3nt: TGTGCCATCAGTCTAGCGGGAGCCGGTTACAATGAGCAGTTCTTC
CDR3aa: CAISLAGAGYNEQFF

abundance: once
v_gene: TRBV7-9
d_gene: .
j_gene: TRBJ1-5
CDR3nt: TGTGCCAGCAGTCCACAGGTTAGCAATCAGCCCCAGCATTTT
CDR3aa: CASSPQVSNQPQHF

abundance: .
v_gene: TRBV30
d_gene: .
j_gene: TRBJ1-5
CDR3nt: TGTGCCTGGAGTGTATTGGAGGCCCCTAACAATCAGCCCCAGCATTTT
CDR3aa: CAWSVLEAPNNQPQHF

abundance: once
v_gene: TRBV30
d_gene: TRBD2
j_gene: TRBJ2-1
CDR3nt: TGTGCCTGGAGTGGGGGGACTAGCTACAATGAGCAGTTCTTC
CDR3aa: CAWSGGTSYNEQFF

abundance: once
v_gene: TRBV28
d_gene: .
j_gene: TRBJ2-1
CDR3nt: TGTGCGAGCATGGGTGGGAGCTCCTACAATGAGCAGTTCTTC
CDR3aa: CASMGGSSYNEQFF

abundance: once
v_gene: TRBV24-1
d_gene: TRBD1
j_gene: TRBJ2-1
CDR3nt: TGTGCCACCAGTGATTTCACAGGGGGCATGGATGAGCAGTTCTTC
CDR3aa: CATSDFTGGMDEQFF

abundance: once
v_gene: TRBV27
d_gene: .
j_gene: TRBJ2-1
CDR3nt: TGTGCCAGCAGTTTATTATCCGGGGGAAGGAACAATGAGCAGTTCTTC
CDR3aa: CASSLLSGGRNNEQFF

abundance: .
v_gene: TRBV28
d_gene: .
j_gene: TRBJ1-4
CDR3nt: TGTGCCAGCAGGGAACAGGGAGGGACTTATGAAAAACTGTTTTTT
CDR3aa: CASREQGGTYEKLFF

abundance: .
v_gene: TRBV27
d_gene: TRBD1
j_gene: TRBJ1-1
CDR3nt: TGTGCCAGCAGTGCGAGACAGGGGATCACTGAAGCTTTCTTT
CDR3aa: CASSARQGITEAFF

abundance: .
v_gene: TRBV11-2
d_gene: TRBD1
j_gene: TRBJ2-2
CDR3nt: TGTGCCAGCAGCTTGGGTGGACAGGGAAACACCGGGGAGCTGTTTTTT
CDR3aa: CASSLGGQGNTGELFF